This record looks at one T cell receptor beta chain sequence and its context. What it binds is not known. Run at survey level, the immunoSEQ assay was version v3.0. Sequencing targeted roughly 35,000-50,000 T-cell genomes per sample. Profiling relied on immunoSEQ multiplex PCR, and the TCRdb table lists in-frame clones only, not all of them. The sample lists 30,000 to 40,000 clones; over 65% were seen once. This sample was included in a study of long-term antiretroviral therapy in people with HIV. General study findings and limits: Clones that expanded before ART (that is, prior to treatment) dominated the repertoire at all time points. Missing from the dataset were any data on ART adherence, viral resistance or therapy changes.

This receptor was taken from a woman aged 45-65 years with HIV. This material consisted of unsorted PBMCs, taken 2 years after starting antiretroviral therapy.

The CDR3 region has the DNA TGTGCCAGCAGCTCCCTCTCCAGGGGACCTAATGAAAAACTGTTTTTT. It is translated as CASSSLSRGPNEKLFF. V and J are TRBV7-9 and TRBJ1-4; D possibly corresponds to TRBD1 (6 bases). V lost 4 bases and J 3 bases, leaving 15 bases between the germline ends. This CDR3 has 16 amino acids. Germline values: CDR1 SEHNR, CDR2 FQNEAQ (reference sequence).